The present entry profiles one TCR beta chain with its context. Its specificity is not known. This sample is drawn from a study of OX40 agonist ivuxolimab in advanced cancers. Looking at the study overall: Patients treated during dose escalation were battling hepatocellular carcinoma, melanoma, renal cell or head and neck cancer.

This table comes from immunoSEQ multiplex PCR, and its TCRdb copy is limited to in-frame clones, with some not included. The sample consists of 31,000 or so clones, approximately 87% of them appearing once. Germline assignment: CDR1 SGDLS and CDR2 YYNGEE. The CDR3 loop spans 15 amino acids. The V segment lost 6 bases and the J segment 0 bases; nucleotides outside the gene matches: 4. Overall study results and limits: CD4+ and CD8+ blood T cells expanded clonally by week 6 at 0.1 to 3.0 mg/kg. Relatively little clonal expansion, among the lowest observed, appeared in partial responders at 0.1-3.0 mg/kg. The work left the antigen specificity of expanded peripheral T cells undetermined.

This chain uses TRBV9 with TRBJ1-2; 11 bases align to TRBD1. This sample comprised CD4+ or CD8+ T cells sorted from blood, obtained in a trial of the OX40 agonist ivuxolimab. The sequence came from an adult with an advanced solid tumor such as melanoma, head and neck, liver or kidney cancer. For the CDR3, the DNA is TGTGCCAGCAACGGACAGGGGGCGCCTAACTATGGCTACACCTTC. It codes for CASNGQGAPNYGYTF.